This T cell receptor (beta chain) was profiled in a study of shared clonotypes between healthy human individuals. Overall study results and limits: Clonotype sharing among donors was expected to depend on sequencing depth.

This CDR3 is 18 amino acids long. The V end was cut by 0 bases, the J end by 0 bases, with 16 bases between. Germline assignment: CDR1 MGHRA and CDR2 YSYEKL. CD45RO-negative, CCR7-positively selected cells formed the naive CD8 fraction, excluding terminally differentiated effector memory CD45RA+ cells. Note on this clone: Its antigen is undetermined.

The method was immunoSEQ multiplex PCR; TCRdb's version includes in-frame clones alone and lacks a portion of them. The sample consists of roughly 2,000,000 clones, approximately 94% of them appearing once. What was sequenced was naive CD8+ T cells sorted from blood. The sequence came from a man between 18 and 35 years old in good health. The chain couples TRBV4-1 to TRBJ2-3, with a tentative D call TRBD1 (5 bases). The CDR3 DNA is TGCGCCAGCAGCCAAGAATTGGGGCAGGTCGTAAGCACAGATACGCAGTATTTT. It specifies CASSQELGQVVSTDTQYF.